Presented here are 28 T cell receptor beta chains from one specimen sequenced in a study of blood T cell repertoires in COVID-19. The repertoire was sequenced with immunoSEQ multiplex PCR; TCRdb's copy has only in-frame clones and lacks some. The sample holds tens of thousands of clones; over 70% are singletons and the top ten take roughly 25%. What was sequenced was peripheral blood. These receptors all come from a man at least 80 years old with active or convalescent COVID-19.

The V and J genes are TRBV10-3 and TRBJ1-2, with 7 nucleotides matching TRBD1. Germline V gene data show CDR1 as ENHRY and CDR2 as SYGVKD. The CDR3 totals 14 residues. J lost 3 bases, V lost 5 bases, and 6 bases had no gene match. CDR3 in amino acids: CAISLSGTDYGYTF. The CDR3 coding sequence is TGTGCCATCAGTCTTTCCGGGACAGACTATGGCTACACCTTC.

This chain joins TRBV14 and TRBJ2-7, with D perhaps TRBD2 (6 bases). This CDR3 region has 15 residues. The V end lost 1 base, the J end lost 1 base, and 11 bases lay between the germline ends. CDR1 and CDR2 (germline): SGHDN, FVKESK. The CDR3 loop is CASSQGRGLSYEQYF. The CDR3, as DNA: TGTGCCAGCAGCCAAGGACGGGGGTTATCCTACGAGCAGTACTTC.

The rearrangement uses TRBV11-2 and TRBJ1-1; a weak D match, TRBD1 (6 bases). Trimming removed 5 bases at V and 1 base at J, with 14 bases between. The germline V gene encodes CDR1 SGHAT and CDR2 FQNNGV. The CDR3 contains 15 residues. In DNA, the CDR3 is TGTGCCAGCAGCGCTTACAGGGATGGGAACACTGAAGCTTTCTTT. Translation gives CASSAYRDGNTEAFF.

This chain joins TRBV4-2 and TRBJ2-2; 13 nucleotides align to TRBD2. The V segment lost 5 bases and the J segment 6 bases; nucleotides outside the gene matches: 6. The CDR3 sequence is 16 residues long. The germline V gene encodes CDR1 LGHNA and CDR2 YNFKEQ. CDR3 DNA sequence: TGTGCCAGCAGCATCACTAGCGGGGGGGCTCCCGGGGAGCTGTTTTTT. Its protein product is CASSITSGGAPGELFF.

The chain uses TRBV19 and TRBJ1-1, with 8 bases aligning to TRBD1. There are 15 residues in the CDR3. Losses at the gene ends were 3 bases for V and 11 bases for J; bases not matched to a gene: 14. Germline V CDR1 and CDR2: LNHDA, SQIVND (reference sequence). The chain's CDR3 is CASSIPRGQTVVAFF. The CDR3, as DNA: TGTGCCAGTAGTATTCCCAGGGGGCAGACGGTGGTGGCTTTCTTT.

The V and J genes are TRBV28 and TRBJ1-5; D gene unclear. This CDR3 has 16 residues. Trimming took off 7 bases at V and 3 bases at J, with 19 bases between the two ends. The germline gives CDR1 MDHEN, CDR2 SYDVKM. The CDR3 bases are TGTGCCAGCACCCCCTCCCAAGCGGGGTCCAATCAGCCCCAGCATTTT. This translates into CASTPSQAGSNQPQHF.

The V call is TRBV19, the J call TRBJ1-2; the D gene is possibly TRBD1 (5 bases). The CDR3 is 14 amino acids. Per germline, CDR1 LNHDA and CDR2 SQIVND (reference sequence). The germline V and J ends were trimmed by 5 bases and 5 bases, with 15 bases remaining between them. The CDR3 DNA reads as TGTGCCAGTAGTCCCTGGGGGGAAGGATATGGCTACACCTTC. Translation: CASSPWGEGYGYTF.

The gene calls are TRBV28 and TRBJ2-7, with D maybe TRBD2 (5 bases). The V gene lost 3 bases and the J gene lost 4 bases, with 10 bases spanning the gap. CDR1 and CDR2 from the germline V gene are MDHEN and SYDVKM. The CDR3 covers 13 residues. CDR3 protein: CASSLNPGYEQYF. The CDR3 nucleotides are TGTGCCAGCAGTTTGAATCCGGGGTACGAGCAGTACTTC.

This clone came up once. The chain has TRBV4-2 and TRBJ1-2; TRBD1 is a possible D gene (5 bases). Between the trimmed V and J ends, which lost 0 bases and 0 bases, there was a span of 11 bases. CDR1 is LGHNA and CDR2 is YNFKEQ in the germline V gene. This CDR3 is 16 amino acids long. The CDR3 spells CASSQDLGGTNYGYTF. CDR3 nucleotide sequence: TGTGCCAGCAGCCAAGATCTGGGGGGGACTAACTATGGCTACACCTTC.

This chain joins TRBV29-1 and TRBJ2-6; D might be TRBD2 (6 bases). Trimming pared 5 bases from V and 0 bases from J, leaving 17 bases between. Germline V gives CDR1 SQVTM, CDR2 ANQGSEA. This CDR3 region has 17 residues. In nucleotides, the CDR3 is TGCAGCGTTCGGTTTCCCGGGGGAGGCTCTGGGGCCAACGTCCTGACTTTC. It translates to CSVRFPGGGSGANVLTF. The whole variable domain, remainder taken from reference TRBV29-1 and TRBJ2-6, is SAVISQKPSRDICQRGTSLTIQCQVDSQVTMMFWYRQQPGQSLTLIATANQGSEATYESGFVIDKFPISRPNLTFSTLTVSNMSPEDSSIYLCSVRFPGGGSGANVLTFGAGSRLTVL.

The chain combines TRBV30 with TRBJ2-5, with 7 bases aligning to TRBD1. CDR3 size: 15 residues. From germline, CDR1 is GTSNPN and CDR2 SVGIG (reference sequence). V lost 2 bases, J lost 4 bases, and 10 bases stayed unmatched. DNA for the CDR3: TGTGCCTGGAGTCCCGCCCGACAGGGTGGAGAGACCCAGTACTTC. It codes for CAWSPARQGGETQYF.

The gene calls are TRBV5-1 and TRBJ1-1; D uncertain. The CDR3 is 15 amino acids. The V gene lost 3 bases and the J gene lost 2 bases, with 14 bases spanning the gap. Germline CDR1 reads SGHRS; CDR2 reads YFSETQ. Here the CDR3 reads CASSSMWASNTEAFF. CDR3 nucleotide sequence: TGCGCCAGCAGCTCAATGTGGGCCTCCAACACTGAAGCTTTCTTT.

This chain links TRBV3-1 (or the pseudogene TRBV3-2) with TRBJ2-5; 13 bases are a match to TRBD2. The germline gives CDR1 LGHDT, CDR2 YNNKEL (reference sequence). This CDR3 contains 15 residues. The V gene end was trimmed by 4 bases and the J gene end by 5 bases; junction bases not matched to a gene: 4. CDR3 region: CASSPGTSGVETQYF. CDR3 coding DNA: TGTGCCAGCAGCCCCGGGACTAGCGGGGTCGAGACCCAGTACTTC.

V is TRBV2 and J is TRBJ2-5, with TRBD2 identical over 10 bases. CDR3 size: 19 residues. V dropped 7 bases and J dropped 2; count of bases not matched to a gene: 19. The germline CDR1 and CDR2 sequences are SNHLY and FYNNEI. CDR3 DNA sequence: TGTGCCAGCATTGCGGCCCGCCTAGCGGGGGCGCGCCAGCAAGAGACCCAGTACTTC. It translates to CASIAARLAGARQQETQYF.

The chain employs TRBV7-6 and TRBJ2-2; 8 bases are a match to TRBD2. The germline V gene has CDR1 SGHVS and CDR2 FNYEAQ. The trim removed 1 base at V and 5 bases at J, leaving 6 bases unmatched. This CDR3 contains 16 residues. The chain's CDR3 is CASSLGLAGLTGELFF. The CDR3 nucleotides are TGTGCCAGCAGCTTAGGATTAGCGGGGTTAACCGGGGAGCTGTTTTTT.

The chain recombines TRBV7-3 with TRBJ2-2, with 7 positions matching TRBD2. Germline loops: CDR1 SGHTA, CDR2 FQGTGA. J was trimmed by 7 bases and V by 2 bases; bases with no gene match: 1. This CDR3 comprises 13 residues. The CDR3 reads CASSLERGGELFF. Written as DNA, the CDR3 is TGTGCCAGCAGCTTAGAGCGGGGCGGGGAGCTGTTTTTT.

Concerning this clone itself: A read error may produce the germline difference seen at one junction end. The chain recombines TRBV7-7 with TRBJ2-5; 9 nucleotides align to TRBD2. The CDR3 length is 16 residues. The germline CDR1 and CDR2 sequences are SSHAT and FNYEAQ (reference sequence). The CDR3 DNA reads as TGTGCTAGCAGCTTAGTAGCGGGGGCCCGGCGAGAGACCCAGTACTTC. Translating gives CASSLVAGARRETQYF.

CDR3 nucleotide sequence: TGTGCCAGCAGTGCGGTTAATGAAAAACTGTTTTTT. It is translated as CASSAVNEKLFF. This sequence joins TRBV6-2 or TRBV6-3 and TRBJ1-4; D gene unclear. V lost 5 bases, J lost 4 bases, and 5 bases lay in between. The CDR3 is made up of 12 amino acids. The germline CDR1 and CDR2 sequences are MNHEY and SVGEGT.

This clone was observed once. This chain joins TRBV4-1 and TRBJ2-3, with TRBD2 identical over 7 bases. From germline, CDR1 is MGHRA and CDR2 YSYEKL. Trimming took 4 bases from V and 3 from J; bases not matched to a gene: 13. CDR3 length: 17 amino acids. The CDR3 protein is CASSPEGWGGLTDTQYF. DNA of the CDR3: TGCGCCAGCAGCCCCGAGGGGTGGGGGGGACTGACAGATACGCAGTATTTT.

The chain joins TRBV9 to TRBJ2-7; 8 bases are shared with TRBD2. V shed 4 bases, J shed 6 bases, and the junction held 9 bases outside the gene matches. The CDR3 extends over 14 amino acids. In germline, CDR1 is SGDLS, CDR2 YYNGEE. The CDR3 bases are TGTGCCAGCAGCCCCCCCGGGGGGGGGTTCGAGCAGTACTTC. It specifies CASSPPGGGFEQYF.

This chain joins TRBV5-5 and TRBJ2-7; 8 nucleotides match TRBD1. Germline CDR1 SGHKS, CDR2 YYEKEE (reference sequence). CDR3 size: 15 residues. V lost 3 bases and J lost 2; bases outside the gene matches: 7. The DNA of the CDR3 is TGTGCCAGCAGCTCCTATTTGACAGGGGCCTACGAGCAGTACTTC. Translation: CASSSYLTGAYEQYF.

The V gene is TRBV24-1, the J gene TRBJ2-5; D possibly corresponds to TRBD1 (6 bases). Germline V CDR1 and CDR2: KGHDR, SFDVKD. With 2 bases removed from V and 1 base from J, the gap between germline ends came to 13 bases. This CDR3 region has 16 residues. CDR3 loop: CATSDSRQAPQETQYF. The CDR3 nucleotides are TGTGCCACCAGTGATTCCCGACAGGCCCCCCAAGAGACCCAGTACTTC.

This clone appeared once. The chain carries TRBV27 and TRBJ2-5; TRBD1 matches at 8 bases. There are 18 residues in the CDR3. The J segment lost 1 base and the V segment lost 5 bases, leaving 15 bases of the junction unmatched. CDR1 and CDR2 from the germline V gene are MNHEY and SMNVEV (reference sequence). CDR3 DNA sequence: TGTGCCAGCAGTCGTGACAGGGGAGCAGCCTACCGCCAAGAGACCCAGTACTTC. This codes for CASSRDRGAAYRQETQYF.

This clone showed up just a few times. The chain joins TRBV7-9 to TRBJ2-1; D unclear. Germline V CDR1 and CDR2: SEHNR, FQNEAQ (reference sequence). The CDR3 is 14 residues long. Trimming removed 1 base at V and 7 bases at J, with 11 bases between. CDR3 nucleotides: TGTGCCAGCAGCTTAGGGGCTTCGTGGAATGAGCAGTTCTTC. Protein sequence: CASSLGASWNEQFF. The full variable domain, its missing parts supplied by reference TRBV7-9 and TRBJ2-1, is DTGVSQNPRHKITKRGQNVTFRCDPISEHNRLYWYRQTLGQGPEFLTYFQNEAQLEKSRLLSDRFSAERPKGSFSTLEIQRTEQGDSAMYLCASSLGASWNEQFFGPGTRLTVL.

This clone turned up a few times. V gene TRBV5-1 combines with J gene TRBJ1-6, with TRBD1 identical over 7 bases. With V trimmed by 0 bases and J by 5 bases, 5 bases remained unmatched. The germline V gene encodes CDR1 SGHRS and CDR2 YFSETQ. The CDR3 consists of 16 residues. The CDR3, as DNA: TGCGCCAGCAGCTTGGATGGGACAGAAGATAATTCACCCCTCCACTTT. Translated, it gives CASSLDGTEDNSPLHF. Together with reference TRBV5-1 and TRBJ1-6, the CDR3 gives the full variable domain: KAGVTQTPRYLIKTRGQQVTLSCSPISGHRSVSWYQQTPGQGLQFLFEYFSETQRNKGNFPGRFSGRQFSNSRSEMNVSTLELGDSALYLCASSLDGTEDNSPLHFGNGTRLTVT.

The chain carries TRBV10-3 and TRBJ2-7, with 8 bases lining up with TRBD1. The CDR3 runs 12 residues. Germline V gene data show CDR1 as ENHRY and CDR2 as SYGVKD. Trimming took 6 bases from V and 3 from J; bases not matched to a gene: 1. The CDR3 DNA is TGTGCCATCAGCGGACAGGGCTACGAGCAGTACTTC. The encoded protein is CAISGQGYEQYF.

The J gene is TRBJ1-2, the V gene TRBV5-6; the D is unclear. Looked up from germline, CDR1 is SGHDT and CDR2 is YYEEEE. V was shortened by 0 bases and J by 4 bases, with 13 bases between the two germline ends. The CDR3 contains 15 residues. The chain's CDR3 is CASSLGRRNSYGYTF. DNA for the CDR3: TGTGCCAGCAGCTTGGGCAGGCGAAATTCCTATGGCTACACCTTC.

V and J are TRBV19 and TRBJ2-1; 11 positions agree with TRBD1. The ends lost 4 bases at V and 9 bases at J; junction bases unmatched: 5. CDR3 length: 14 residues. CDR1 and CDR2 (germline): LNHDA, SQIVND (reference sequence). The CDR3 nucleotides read TGTGCCAGTAGTACGGGACAGGGGGGGGTTGAGCAGTTCTTC. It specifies CASSTGQGGVEQFF.